The following is a T cell receptor (beta chain) sequence with its context. Ten or more counts support this clonotype. Its antigen is currently not known. No clone much larger than this one lies a single base away; base qualities are absent. The sequencing machine was an Illumina NovaSeq 6000. Using 5'RACE with constant-segment primers, TCRalpha and TCRbeta cDNA libraries were constructed, with sample barcodes and unique molecular identifiers added in the process. RNA was extracted from every sample with Trizol reagent. The libraries were amplified in two PCR steps, and the second step added a second sample barcode and Illumina TruSeq adapters. The libraries were sequenced on an Illumina NovaSeq using 2 x 150 bp paired-end reads. In the source study's methods: The reads were demultiplexed and collapsed into UMI-guided consensus sequences using migec v1.2.7. Using mixcr v2.1.11, UMI consensuses were aligned to TRA and TRB V and J templates and then assembled into clonotypes. Expanded or contracted clonotypes were those called significant by both edgeR and NoisET, with noise models trained on biological replicates. For edgeR calls, a false discovery rate-adjusted p below 0.01 and a log2 fold-change threshold of 1 were applied. As an exploratory analysis of dynamics, max-normalized trajectories of the 1000 most abundant clonotypes were examined by PCA with hierarchical clustering. Each responding clone was given a CD4 or CD8 phenotype based on the CD4+ and CD8+ repertoires, which had been sequenced separately. TCRdb reworked the public reads: Q25 trimming with fastp, MiXCR clone assembly, productive beta chains retained. Identical CDR3 protein sequences are pooled into one entry, listed with their most common genes and DNA. TCRdb, not the original authors, processed these V and J calls. The sample profile shows almost 350,000 distinct CDR3 sequences; less than 25% of them were found once. The ten largest clonotypes hold roughly 21% of the sample.

The source of the sample is a study of T-cell memory formation after mild COVID-19 (dated by TCRdb to the early 2020s). Study-wide context: TCR sequence clusters from the two donors were largely donor specific. In a couple of donors, T-cell clones that expanded and contracted after mild COVID-19 were tracked by sequencing TCRalpha and TCRbeta repertoires over time. The cohort was made up of two young adult volunteers, one female and one male, who were previously healthy.

Broader findings and caveats from the paper: Some responding clones were found in pre-infection memory, which suggests that pre-existing cross-reactive memory T cells took part in the SARS-CoV-2 response. Only two mild cases were covered by the study, and larger cohorts that include severe cases with pre-infection samples were considered necessary. Balanced CD4/CD8 phenotypes were observed for clones contracting from day 15 to 85, whereas a bias towards CD4+ was observed for a second wave of clones expanding from day 15 to 37. Contracting CD4+ clones turned up mainly in the CM and EM memory subsets, whereas EMRA was where CD8+ clones were enriched. The second-wave clones that peaked on day 37 were not confirmed to be SARS-CoV-2 specific.

PBMCs were isolated by Ficoll-Paque density gradient centrifugation. Sequencing was carried out using PBMCs or a T cell subset sorted from them (not recorded which). This TCR was sampled from a man younger than 35 who had mild COVID-19 (a few samples of this study predate the infection). The sample titles of this study are shuffled in the database, so cell type and time point are left out; the donor was told from shared clones.

Here is the DNA: TGTGCCAGCAGCCGGACACCGTTGAACACCGGGGAGCTGTTTTTT. Its translation is CASSRTPLNTGELFF. The chain was built from TRBV7-3 and TRBJ2-2; the best D guess is TRBD1, with 5 bases matching. From cysteine to phenylalanine, the CDR3 is 15 amino acids long. CDR3 DNA is the only sequence kept; it has 45 bases, read in frame from the first base. V loses 5 bases of germline sequence and J loses 1 base, and the interval between the two ends is 11 bases. In the germline V gene, CDR1 corresponds to SGHTA and CDR2 to FQGTGA.